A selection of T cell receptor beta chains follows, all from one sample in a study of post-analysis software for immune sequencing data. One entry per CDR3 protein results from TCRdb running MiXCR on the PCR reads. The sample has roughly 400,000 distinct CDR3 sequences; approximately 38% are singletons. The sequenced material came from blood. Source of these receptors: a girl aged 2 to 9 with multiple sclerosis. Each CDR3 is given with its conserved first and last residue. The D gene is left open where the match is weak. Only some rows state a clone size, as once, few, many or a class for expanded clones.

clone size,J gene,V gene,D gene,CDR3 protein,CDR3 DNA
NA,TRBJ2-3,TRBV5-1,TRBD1,CAAGTGSTDTQYF,TGCGCCGCCGGGACAGGGAGTACAGATACGCAGTATTTT
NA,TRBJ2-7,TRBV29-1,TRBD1,CSAGQGVEQYF,TGCAGCGCTGGGCAGGGGGTCGAGCAGTACTTC
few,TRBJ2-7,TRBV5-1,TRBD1,CASSLDTGGIYEQYF,TGCGCCAGCAGCTTGGACACAGGGGGGATCTACGAGCAGTACTTC
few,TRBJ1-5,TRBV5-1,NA,CASSLNGGSNQPQHF,TGCGCCAGCAGCTTGAATGGTGGTAGCAATCAGCCCCAGCATTTT
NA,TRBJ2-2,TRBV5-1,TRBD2,CASSKLAGGDRELFF,TGCGCCAGCAGCAAACTAGCGGGAGGGGACCGGGAGCTGTTTTTT
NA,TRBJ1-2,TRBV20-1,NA,CSAREGGAGAYGYTF,TGCAGTGCTAGAGAGGGCGGGGCGGGGGCTTATGGCTACACCTTC
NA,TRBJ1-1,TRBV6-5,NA,CASTRMGHLADTEAFF,TGTGCCAGCACCCGAATGGGACACCTAGCGGACACTGAAGCTTTCTTT
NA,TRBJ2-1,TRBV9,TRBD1,CASSPRERVTGTANNEQFF,TGTGCCAGCAGCCCTCGAGAGAGAGTTACCGGGACAGCAAACAATGAGCAGTTCTTC
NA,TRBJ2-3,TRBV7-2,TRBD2,CASSLGGGRTDTQYF,TGTGCCAGCAGCTTGGGCGGGGGGCGCACAGATACGCAGTATTTT
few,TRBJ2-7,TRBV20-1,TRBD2,CSAGGSGRASEQYF,TGCAGTGCTGGCGGGAGCGGGAGGGCCAGCGAGCAGTACTTC
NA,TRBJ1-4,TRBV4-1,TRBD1,CASSQGQGNEKLFF,TGCGCCAGCAGCCAAGGACAGGGTAATGAAAAACTGTTTTTT
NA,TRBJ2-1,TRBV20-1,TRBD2,CSASPGLAGEGLYNEQFF,TGCAGTGCTAGTCCGGGACTAGCGGGAGAAGGCTTGTACAATGAGCAGTTCTTC
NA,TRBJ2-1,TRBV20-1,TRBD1,CSAQRTGLYNEQFF,TGCAGTGCCCAAAGGACAGGGCTTTACAATGAGCAGTTCTTC
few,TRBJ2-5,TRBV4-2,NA,CASSLGGGVQETQYF,TGTGCCAGCAGCCTGGGTGGCGGGGTCCAAGAGACCCAGTACTTC
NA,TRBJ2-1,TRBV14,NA,CASSHTLEHNEQFF,TGTGCCAGCAGTCATACCTTGGAACACAATGAGCAGTTCTTC
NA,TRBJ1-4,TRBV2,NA,CASRYSATNEKLFF,TGTGCCAGCAGATACAGCGCAACTAATGAAAAACTGTTTTTT
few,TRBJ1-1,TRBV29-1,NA,CSVAKQNTEAFF,TGCAGCGTTGCCAAGCAGAACACTGAAGCTTTCTTT
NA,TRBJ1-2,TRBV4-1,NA,CASSQDAGDYGYTF,TGCGCCAGCAGCCAAGACGCAGGGGACTATGGCTACACCTTC
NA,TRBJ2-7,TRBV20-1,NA,CSARGTQPGKSYEQYF,TGCAGTGCTAGAGGTACCCAACCGGGAAAATCCTACGAGCAGTACTTC
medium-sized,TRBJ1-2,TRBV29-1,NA,CSVERGAQYGYTF,TGCAGCGTTGAGAGGGGCGCGCAATATGGCTACACCTTC
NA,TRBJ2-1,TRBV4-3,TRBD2,CASSLVLAGNTYNEQFF,TGCGCCAGCAGCCTCGTGTTAGCGGGAAACACCTACAATGAGCAGTTCTTC
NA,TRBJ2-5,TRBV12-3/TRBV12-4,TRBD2,CASGQGLAVQETQYF,TGTGCCAGCGGTCAGGGACTAGCGGTGCAAGAGACCCAGTACTTC
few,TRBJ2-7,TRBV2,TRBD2,CASSGGSGGVDEQYF,TGTGCCAGCAGTGGGGGTAGCGGGGGAGTCGACGAGCAGTACTTC
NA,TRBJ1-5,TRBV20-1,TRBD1,CSARRAGGVFGQPQHF,TGCAGTGCTAGACGGGCAGGGGGCGTATTCGGACAGCCCCAGCATTTT
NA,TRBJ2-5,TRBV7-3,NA,CASSLGRGETRYF,TGTGCCAGCAGCTTAGGGCGGGGAGAGACCCGGTACTTC
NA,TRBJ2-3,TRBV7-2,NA,CASSLETQPLADTQYF,TGTGCCAGCAGCTTAGAGACACAACCCCTAGCCGATACGCAGTATTTT
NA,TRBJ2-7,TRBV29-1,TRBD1,CSVEWEDRGLYEQYF,TGCAGCGTTGAATGGGAGGACAGGGGGCTTTACGAGCAGTACTTC
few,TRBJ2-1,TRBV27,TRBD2,CASTLRLAGGNEQFF,TGTGCCAGCACCCTAAGGCTAGCGGGAGGTAATGAGCAGTTCTTC
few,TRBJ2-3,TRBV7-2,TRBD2,CASRSLAARSTDTQYF,TGTGCCAGCAGGTCGCTAGCGGCCAGAAGCACAGATACGCAGTATTTT
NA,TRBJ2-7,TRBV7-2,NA,CASSLENSESYEQYF,TGTGCCAGCAGCTTAGAGAACAGTGAGTCCTACGAGCAGTACTTC
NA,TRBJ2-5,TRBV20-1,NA,CSAREGTSTREQYF,TGCAGTGCTAGAGAGGGGACCTCAACCCGGGAGCAGTACTTC
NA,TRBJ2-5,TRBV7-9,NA,CASSRSAETQYF,TGTGCCAGCAGCCGATCCGCGGAGACCCAGTACTTC
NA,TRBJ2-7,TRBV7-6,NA,CASSLEQGKAYEQYF,TGTGCCAGCAGCTTAGAGCAGGGGAAAGCCTACGAGCAGTACTTC
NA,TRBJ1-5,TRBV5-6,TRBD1,CASSSGGQGWNQPQHF,TGTGCCAGCAGCTCGGGAGGACAGGGATGGAATCAGCCCCAGCATTTT
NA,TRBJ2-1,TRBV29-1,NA,CSAQGTLDYNEQFF,TGCAGCGCCCAGGGGACCCTCGACTACAATGAGCAGTTCTTC
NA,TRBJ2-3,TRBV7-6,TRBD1,CASSLYRDRGTDTQYF,TGTGCCAGCAGCCTATACCGGGACAGGGGCACAGATACGCAGTATTTT
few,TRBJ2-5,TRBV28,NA,CASTENQETQYF,TGTGCCAGCACGGAGAACCAAGAGACCCAGTACTTC
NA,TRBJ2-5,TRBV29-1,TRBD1,CSVDSGTAKETQYF,TGCAGCGTTGACTCCGGGACAGCTAAAGAGACCCAGTACTTC
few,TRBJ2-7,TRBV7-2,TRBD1,CASSFGQGLAYEQYF,TGTGCCAGCAGCTTTGGACAGGGCCTCGCCTACGAGCAGTACTTC
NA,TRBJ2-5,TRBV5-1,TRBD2,CASSLALAGVGETQYF,TGCGCCAGCAGCTTGGCCTTAGCGGGGGTTGGTGAGACCCAGTACTTC
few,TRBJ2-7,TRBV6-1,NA,CASSALSGRGSSYEQYF,TGTGCCAGCAGTGCATTATCGGGTCGGGGGAGTTCCTACGAGCAGTACTTC
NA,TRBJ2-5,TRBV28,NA,CASRNGGRQETQYF,TGTGCCAGCAGGAACGGGGGTCGCCAAGAGACCCAGTACTTC
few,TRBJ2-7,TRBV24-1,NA,CATSDFPRSEQYF,TGTGCCACCAGTGACTTCCCCCGGAGCGAGCAGTACTTC
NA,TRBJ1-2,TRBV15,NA,CATSSEDRTYGYTF,TGTGCCACCAGCAGTGAAGACAGGACCTATGGCTACACCTTC
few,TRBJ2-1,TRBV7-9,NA,CASSLALGGSYNEQFF,TGTGCCAGCAGCTTAGCGCTAGGGGGCTCCTACAATGAGCAGTTCTTC
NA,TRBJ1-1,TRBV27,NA,CASSLEGAPRVTEAFF,TGTGCCAGCAGTTTGGAGGGAGCTCCTCGGGTGACTGAAGCTTTCTTT
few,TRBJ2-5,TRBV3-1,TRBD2,CASSPGLAGGLLEETQYF,TGTGCCAGCAGCCCGGGACTAGCGGGGGGCCTATTGGAAGAGACCCAGTACTTC
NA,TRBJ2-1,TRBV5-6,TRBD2,CVSSLGVGLVAYNEQFF,TGTGTCAGCAGCTTGGGAGTCGGACTAGTCGCCTACAATGAGCAGTTCTTC
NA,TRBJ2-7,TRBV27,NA,CASNGRKDEQYF,TGTGCCAGCAATGGGCGGAAGGACGAGCAGTACTTC
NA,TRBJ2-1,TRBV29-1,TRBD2,CSVLRTSGGLSYNEQFF,TGCAGCGTCCTACGGACTAGCGGGGGCCTGTCCTACAATGAGCAGTTCTTC
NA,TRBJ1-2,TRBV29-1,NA,CSVGDGVEGYTF,TGCAGCGTTGGGGACGGGGTGGAGGGCTACACCTTC
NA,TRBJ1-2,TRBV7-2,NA,CASGVQNYGYTF,TGTGCCAGCGGGGTGCAGAACTATGGCTACACCTTC
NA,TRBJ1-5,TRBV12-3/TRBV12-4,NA,CASSFNRVSNQPQHF,TGTGCCAGCAGTTTTAACCGGGTGAGCAATCAGCCCCAGCATTTT